Listed here are 9 T cell receptor beta chains from one sample, sequenced in a study of shared clonotypes between healthy human individuals. TCRdb keeps only in-frame clones here, not all; method: immunoSEQ multiplex PCR. The sample holds millions of clones; more than 85% are singletons and the top ten take around 0.4%. The sample comprised naive CD4+ T cells from PBMCs. Subset in this sample: CD45RA+ positively selected. The receptors shown here come from a man younger than 35 in good health. Some clones in this sample may be carry-over from other donors' samples.

This clone has just one count. This chain links TRBV15 with TRBJ1-5; the D is unclear. CDR1 is LNHNV and CDR2 is YYDKDF in the germline V gene (reference sequence). Trimming pared 5 bases from V and 2 bases from J, leaving 19 bases between. The CDR3 is made up of 17 amino acids. The CDR3, as DNA: TGTGCCACCAGCCGTCAATTGGGTGGGGTTGGCAATCAGCCCCAGCATTTT. This sequence encodes CATSRQLGGVGNQPQHF.

The rearrangement joins TRBV7-3 to TRBJ2-3, with D uncertain. Germline V lookup: CDR1 SGHTA, CDR2 FQGTGA. V lost 2 bases and J lost 0, with 12 bases in between. The CDR3 spans 16 residues. The CDR3: CASSLGGGASTDTQYF. In DNA form, the CDR3 reads TGTGCCAGCAGCTTAGGCGGCGGAGCTAGCACAGATACGCAGTATTTT. Based on the CDR3 plus reference TRBV7-3 and TRBJ2-3, the full variable domain is GAGVSQTPSNKVTEKGKYVELRCDPISGHTALYWYRQSLGQGPEFLIYFQGTGAADDSGLPNDRFFAVRPEGSVSTLKIQRTERGDSAVYLCASSLGGGASTDTQYFGPGTRLTVL.

The chain joins TRBV15 to TRBJ2-7; D possibly matches TRBD1 or TRBD2 (5 bases each). In germline, CDR1 is LNHNV, CDR2 YYDKDF (reference sequence). Trimming took off 0 bases at V and 9 bases at J, with 15 bases between the two ends. This CDR3 has 14 amino acids. CDR3 amino acids: CATSRDTTGRGQYF. For the CDR3, the DNA is TGTGCCACCAGCAGAGATACTACGGGACGTGGGCAGTACTTC.

The rearrangement uses TRBV2 and TRBJ1-2, with TRBD1 identical over 7 bases. The CDR3 loop spans 18 amino acids. Germline trimming cut 4 bases from V and 4 bases from J; bases unmatched to any gene: 18. Germline V CDR1 and CDR2: SNHLY, FYNNEI. The CDR3 nucleotides are TGTGCCAGCAGTGTACTTACCTTAGTTGAGAGGGGGCGCTATGGCTACACCTTC. As protein: CASSVLTLVERGRYGYTF.

J is TRBJ2-2 and V is TRBV30; D assignment may be TRBD1 or TRBD2 (6 bases each). Between the trimmed V and J ends, which lost 2 bases and 6 bases, there was a span of 7 bases. The CDR3 loop spans 12 amino acids. Germline loops: CDR1 GTSNPN, CDR2 SVGIG (reference sequence). This CDR3 reads CAWSRGAGELFF. The CDR3 nucleotides read TGTGCCTGGAGTAGGGGGGCCGGGGAGCTGTTTTTT. Complete variable domain (other parts from reference TRBV30 and TRBJ2-2): SQTIHQWPATLVQPVGSPLSLECTVEGTSNPNLYWYRQAAGRGLQLLFYSVGIGQISSEVPQNLSASRPQDRQFILSSKKLLLSDSGFYLCAWSRGAGELFFGEGSRLTVL.

The chain links TRBV28 to TRBJ1-2; D is possibly TRBD1 (6 bases). Trimming stripped 4 bases from V and 3 bases from J, with 12 bases between. There are 14 residues in the CDR3. Germline V gene sequence: CDR1 MDHEN, CDR2 SYDVKM. CDR3 amino acids: CASSSVDSDYGYTF. DNA of the CDR3: TGTGCCAGCAGTTCAGTGGACAGTGACTATGGCTACACCTTC.

V gene TRBV5-1 combines with J gene TRBJ2-7, with TRBD1 identical over 10 bases. Germline V CDR1 and CDR2: SGHRS, YFSETQ. This CDR3 has 15 amino acids. After removal of 4 bases from V and 3 bases from J, the junction contained 7 bases not matched to a gene. The CDR3 sequence is CASSTQTGGSYEQYF. DNA for the CDR3: TGCGCCAGCAGCACCCAGACAGGGGGCAGCTACGAGCAGTACTTC.

The chain joins TRBV2 to TRBJ2-7; 11 nucleotides match TRBD2. This CDR3 region has 15 residues. V was pared by 8 bases and J by 6 bases, with 12 bases of the junction left unmatched. Germline CDR1 reads SNHLY; CDR2 reads FYNNEI. The CDR3: CASGVSGRANIEQYF. CDR3 sequence (DNA): TGTGCCAGCGGGGTTAGCGGGAGGGCCAACATCGAGCAGTACTTC.

The V and J genes are TRBV14 and TRBJ1-2; D remains ambiguous. The germline V gene encodes CDR1 SGHDN and CDR2 FVKESK. V was pared by 0 bases and J by 2 bases, with 4 bases between. This CDR3 spans 13 amino acids. The chain's CDR3 is CASSQDLNYGYTF. CDR3 nucleotide sequence: TGTGCCAGCAGCCAAGACCTAAACTATGGCTACACCTTC. Drawing the rest from reference TRBV14 and TRBJ1-2, the complete variable domain is EAGVTQFPSHSVIEKGQTVTLRCDPISGHDNLYWYRRVMGKEIKFLLHFVKESKQDESGMPNNRFLAERTGGTYSTLKVQPAELEDSGVYFCASSQDLNYGYTFGSGTRLTVV.